This T cell receptor (beta chain) was obtained from a study of cytomegalovirus exposure and HLA in healthy donors. This CDR3 spans 16 amino acids. The germline CDR1 and CDR2 sequences are SGDLS and YYNGEE. J was trimmed by 4 bases and V by 3 bases; bases with no gene match: 10. It was with 60 Vbeta and 13 Jbeta primers that the PCR ran. Method: immunoSEQ multiplex PCR; TCRdb's copy keeps in-frame clones and lacks some. Among roughly 180,000 clones, 80% to 90% were seen once, and the ten largest hold 2.4%. The sequencing input was PBMCs. The chain couples TRBV9 to TRBJ2-1; TRBD2 matches 7 bases. The source is a male donor in good health and CMV-seronegative. CDR3 sequence: CASSAGVGAGYNEQFF. The CDR3 DNA reads as TGTGCCAGCAGCGCCGGGGTGGGAGCGGGATACAATGAGCAGTTCTTC.